This passage covers 2 T cell receptor beta chains from one sample sequenced in a study of blood T cells in healthy people across ages. A second PCR, run for roughly 6 to 11 cycles, used a sample-barcoded 5' primer plus a J-beta primer mix. TCRdb used MiXCR to reprocess the 5' RACE reads, holding one entry per CDR3 protein. The repertoire holds approximately 1,000,000 distinct CDR3 sequences, with under 45% as singletons. The sample comprised blood. The source of these receptors is a woman between 55 and 75 years old in good health.

This clonotype was recorded a few times. V usage is TRBV18 and J usage is TRBJ2-1; no clear D. Germline-derived CDR1 and CDR2 are KGHSH and LQKENI. V was trimmed by 3 bases and J by 1 base, leaving 10 bases between them. This CDR3 comprises 15 residues. This CDR3 reads CASSPELRSYNEQFF. The CDR3 DNA is TGTGCCAGCTCACCGGAACTCAGGTCCTACAATGAGCAGTTCTTC.

This clonotype was detected a few times. The rearrangement links TRBV10-2 to TRBJ2-7; 13 nucleotides line up with TRBD2. Looked up from germline, CDR1 is WSHSY and CDR2 is SAAADI. V lost 8 bases to trimming and J lost 4 bases; unmatched junction nucleotides: 11. The CDR3 totals 16 residues. CDR3 amino acids: CASGRAGLAGFYEQYF. For the CDR3, the DNA is TGCGCCAGCGGAAGGGCGGGACTAGCGGGGTTTTACGAGCAGTACTTC.